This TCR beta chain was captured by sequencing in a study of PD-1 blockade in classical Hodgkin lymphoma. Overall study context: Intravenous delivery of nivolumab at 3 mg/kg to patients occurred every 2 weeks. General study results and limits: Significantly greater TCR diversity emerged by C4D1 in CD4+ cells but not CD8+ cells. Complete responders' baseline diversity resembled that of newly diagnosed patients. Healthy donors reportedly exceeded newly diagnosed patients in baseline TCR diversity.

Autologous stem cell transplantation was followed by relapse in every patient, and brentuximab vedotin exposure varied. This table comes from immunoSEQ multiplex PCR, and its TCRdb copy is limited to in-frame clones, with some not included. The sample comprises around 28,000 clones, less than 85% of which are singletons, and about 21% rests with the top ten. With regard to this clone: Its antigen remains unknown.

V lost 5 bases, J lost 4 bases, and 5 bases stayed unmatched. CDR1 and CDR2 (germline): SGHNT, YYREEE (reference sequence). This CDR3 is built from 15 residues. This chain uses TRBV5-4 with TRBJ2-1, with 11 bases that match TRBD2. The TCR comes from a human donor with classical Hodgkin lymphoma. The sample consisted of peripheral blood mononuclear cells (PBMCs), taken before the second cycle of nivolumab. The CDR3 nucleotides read TGTGCCAGCAGACCCCTAGCGGGAGGTTACAATGAGCAGTTCTTC. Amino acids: CASRPLAGGYNEQFF.